Below, one T cell receptor (beta chain) is given with its context. This sample is drawn from a study of OX40 agonist ivuxolimab in advanced cancers. Germline loops: CDR1 SGHNT, CDR2 YYREEE (reference sequence). With 1 base removed from V and 4 bases from J, the gap between germline ends came to 16 bases. The CDR3 loop spans 16 amino acids. Libraries were prepared by immunoSEQ multiplex PCR; TCRdb keeps only in-frame clonotypes and omits some of them. The table has fewer than 95,000 clones, about 93% seen once. The sequence derives from an adult with an advanced solid tumor such as melanoma, head and neck, liver or kidney cancer. V usage is TRBV5-4 and J usage is TRBJ2-3; a weak D match, TRBD2 (6 bases). The specimen comprised CD4+ or CD8+ T cells sorted from blood, sampled in a trial of the OX40 agonist ivuxolimab. CDR3 in DNA: TGTGCCAGCAGCTTGCGTGGGACCCCGGGGGCAGATACGCAGTATTTT. It translates to CASSLRGTPGADTQYF.